The 12 T cell receptor beta chains below all came from one sample that was sequenced in a study of breast tumors, draining lymph nodes, adjacent tissues. TCRdb re-derived calls from the multiplex PCR reads in MiXCR, one entry per CDR3 protein. The sample records about 300,000 distinct CDR3 sequences, 30% to 35% being singletons. The lymph nodes were axillary draining lymph nodes from breast cancer patients. The sample taken for sequencing was axillary lymph node tissue. Receptors were obtained from a female donor with breast cancer. Some clones in this sample may be carry-over from other donors' samples.

This chain uses TRBV12-3 or TRBV12-4 with TRBJ1-1; a possible D gene is TRBD1 (6 bases). The CDR3 has 12 amino acids. The V and J ends lost 7 bases and 6 bases respectively, with 12 bases between them. The CDR3 DNA is TGTGCCAGCAACCCGGGGGGCTCTGAAGCTTTCTTT. Translating it yields CASNPGGSEAFF.

V and J are TRBV11-3 and TRBJ1-1; 7 nucleotides line up with TRBD1. The CDR3 totals 15 residues. V gave up 5 bases and J gave up 4 bases; unmatched junction bases: 10. Germline-derived CDR1 and CDR2 are SGHNT and YENEEA. CDR3 sequence (DNA): TGTGCCAGCAGCGACCAACGACAGGGTATCACTGAAGCTTTCTTT. Translation gives CASSDQRQGITEAFF.

Turning to this clonotype: This may come from a read error, since a much larger clone is one base off. Here the CDR3 omits its conserved ending phenylalanine or tryptophan, so a read error is the likely source. V gene TRBV7-2 combines with J gene TRBJ2-1, with D unresolved. Germline V CDR1 and CDR2: SGHTA, FQGNSA. V was shortened by 2 bases and J by 3 bases, with 11 bases between the two germline ends. This CDR3 has 15 amino acids. CDR3 in DNA: TGTGCCAGCAGCTTAAGGGCAAGTAGCTACAATGAGCAGTTCCTC. It yields the protein CASSLRASSYNEQFL.

In this sample, this clonotype turned up many times. The chain carries TRBV2 and TRBJ1-3; D is possibly TRBD1 (5 bases). CDR1 is SNHLY and CDR2 is FYNNEI in the germline V gene. CDR3 length equals 17 residues. The ends were cut back, 2 bases at V and 3 bases at J, with 17 bases in the middle. CDR3 sequence: CASSERTSFSYGNTIYF. The CDR3 DNA is TGTGCCAGCAGTGAAAGGACAAGTTTTAGTTATGGAAACACCATATATTTT.

This clonotype appeared many times. This chain joins TRBV7-2 and TRBJ1-2; TRBD1 agrees at 7 bases. This CDR3 has 16 residues. The trim removed 0 bases at V and 8 bases at J, leaving 12 bases unmatched. CDR1 and CDR2 from the germline V gene are SGHTA and FQGNSA. CDR3 sequence reads: CASSLAGTAKRGGYTF. CDR3 nucleotide sequence: TGTGCCAGCAGCTTAGCAGGGACAGCCAAAAGAGGGGGCTACACCTTC.

This clonotype was recorded a few times. Given a much more abundant clone one base away, this may be a read error. The chain links TRBV20-1 to TRBJ2-7; D call uncertain. The CDR3 is made up of 14 amino acids. The V end was cut by 8 bases, the J end by 6 bases, with 23 bases between. CDR1 and CDR2 (germline): DFQATT, SNEGSKA (reference sequence). CDR3 nucleotide sequence: TGCAGTCCATCACCCCCTTCGGAGCAGCGCGAGCAGTACTTC. Translating it yields CSPSPPSEQREQYF.

This clonotype was observed at least ten times. The chain is built from TRBV10-3 and TRBJ2-1; D is unresolved. V lost 5 bases, J lost 5 bases, and 4 bases lay in between. Looked up from germline, CDR1 is ENHRY and CDR2 is SYGVKD. The CDR3 spans 11 residues. The CDR3: CAISKDNEQFF. DNA for the CDR3: TGTGCCATCAGTAAGGACAATGAGCAGTTCTTC.

There are many counts of this clonotype. The gene calls are TRBV20-1 and TRBJ2-7, with a possible D match to TRBD2 (6 bases). Germline CDR1 and CDR2: DFQATT and SNEGSKA (reference sequence). The CDR3 length is 15 residues. Trimming took off 0 bases at V and 5 bases at J, with 17 bases between the two ends. The CDR3 nucleotides are TGCAGTGCTAGAGATTCGGAGGGCTTTTCTAACGAGCAGTACTTC. Its translation: CSARDSEGFSNEQYF.

This clonotype came up many times. The chain is built from TRBV11-2 and TRBJ2-7; D is unclear. The V end was cut by 4 bases, the J end by 3 bases, with 10 bases between. The germline gives CDR1 SGHAT, CDR2 FQNNGV. There are 13 residues in the CDR3. CDR3: CASSSPPYYEQYF. The CDR3 DNA sequence: TGTGCCAGCAGCTCACCCCCGTACTACGAGCAGTACTTC.

The chain links TRBV3-1 to TRBJ1-6; possibly TRBD1 for D (5 bases). The germline CDR1 and CDR2 sequences are LGHDT and YNNKEL (reference sequence). The CDR3 is 18 amino acids. Trimming stripped 3 bases from V and 9 bases from J, with 24 bases between. The CDR3 here is CASSQGREVLLSVSPLHF. CDR3 DNA sequence: TGTGCCAGCAGCCAGGGACGAGAGGTTTTGCTTTCTGTTTCACCCCTCCACTTT.

Details on this clonotype: A much larger clone differs from this one at a single base, so this may be a read error. The CDR3 end shows no conserved phenylalanine or tryptophan, and so a read error is likely. The chain links TRBV10-2 to TRBJ2-5, with unresolved D. Trimming shortened V by 7 bases and J by 1 base, and 7 bases separated the two germline ends. CDR3 size: 12 residues. Per the germline V gene, CDR1 is WSHSY and CDR2 is SAAADI. The DNA for the CDR3 is TGCGCCAGCAAAGAGCTCCAAGAGACCCAGTACCTC. This translates into CASKELQETQYL.

This clonotype showed up just a few times. The chain carries TRBV28 and TRBJ1-6; D uncertain. Trimming stripped 4 bases from V and 0 bases from J, with 13 bases between. The CDR3 totals 17 residues. CDR1 is MDHEN, CDR2 SYDVKM, per germline. The CDR3 here is CASSSLKDGSYNSPLHF. In DNA form, the CDR3 reads TGTGCCAGCAGTTCCCTGAAGGACGGCTCCTATAATTCACCCCTCCACTTT.